This TCR beta chain comes out of a study of CD8 T cells in ankylosing spondylitis. Findings and limits, study-wide: In synovial fluid and blood from reactive arthritis, some motif variants were previously reported. Clones linked to disease were reported to show significant enrichment in matched ankylosing spondylitis synovial fluid. Characteristic, it appeared, of ankylosing spondylitis blood was a TCR beta motif of about eight highly homologous variants.

Making use of molecular barcodes, quantitative 5'-RACE generated TCR beta libraries. TCRdb redid the calling of the 5' RACE reads with MiXCR, one entry per CDR3 protein. The sample consists of 670,000 or so distinct CDR3 sequences, roughly 19% of them appearing once. This clonotype has just a few counts. Its target is unknown. The receptor comes from a male donor with ankylosing spondylitis. Specimen: blood, either unsorted or a sorted T cell fraction (not recorded which).

The CDR3: CAIRGTEPYNSPLHF. CDR3 DNA: TGTGCCATCAGGGGGACAGAGCCGTATAATTCACCCCTCCACTTT. This sequence joins TRBV10-3 and TRBJ1-6; 7 bases map to TRBD1. Trimming at V came to 6 bases and at J to 4 bases, leaving 6 bases not matched to a gene. The germline V gene encodes CDR1 ENHRY and CDR2 SYGVKD. The CDR3 loop spans 15 amino acids.